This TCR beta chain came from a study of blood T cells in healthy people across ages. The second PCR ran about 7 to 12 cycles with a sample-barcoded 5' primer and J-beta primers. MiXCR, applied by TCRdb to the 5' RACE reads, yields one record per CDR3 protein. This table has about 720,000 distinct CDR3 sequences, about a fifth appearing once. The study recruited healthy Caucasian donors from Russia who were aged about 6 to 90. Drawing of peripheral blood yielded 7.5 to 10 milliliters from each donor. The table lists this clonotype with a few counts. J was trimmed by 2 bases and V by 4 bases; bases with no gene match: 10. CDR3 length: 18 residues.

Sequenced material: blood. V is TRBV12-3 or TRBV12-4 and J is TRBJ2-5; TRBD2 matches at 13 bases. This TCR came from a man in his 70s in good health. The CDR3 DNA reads TGTGCCAGCAGTTCCACCATGGGACTAGCGGGATATCAAGAGACCCAGTACTTC. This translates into CASSSTMGLAGYQETQYF.